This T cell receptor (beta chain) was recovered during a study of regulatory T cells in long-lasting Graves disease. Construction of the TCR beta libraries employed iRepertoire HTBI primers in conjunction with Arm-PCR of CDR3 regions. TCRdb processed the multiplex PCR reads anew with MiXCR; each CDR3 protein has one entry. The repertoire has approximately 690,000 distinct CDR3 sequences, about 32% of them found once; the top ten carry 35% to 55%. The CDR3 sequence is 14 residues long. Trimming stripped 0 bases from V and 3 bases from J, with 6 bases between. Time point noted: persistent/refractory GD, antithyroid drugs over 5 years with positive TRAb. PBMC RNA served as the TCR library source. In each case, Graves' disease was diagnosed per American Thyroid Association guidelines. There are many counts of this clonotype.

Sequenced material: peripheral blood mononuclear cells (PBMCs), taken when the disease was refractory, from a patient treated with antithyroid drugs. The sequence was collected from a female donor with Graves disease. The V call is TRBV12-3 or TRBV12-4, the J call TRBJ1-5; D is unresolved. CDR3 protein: CASSLAGDNQPQHF. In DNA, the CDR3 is TGTGCCAGCAGTTTAGCGGGCGACAATCAGCCCCAGCATTTT.